Shown below are 8 T cell receptor beta chains from a single sample sequenced in a study of CD8+ T cells in alopecia areata. Once RNA had been extracted, it was reverse transcribed into cDNA to act as the sequencing template. Sequencing was performed with immunoSEQ multiplex PCR; in TCRdb, only in-frame clones are kept and a portion is missing. Of about 200,000 clones listed, approximately 52% are singletons. This specimen was CD4+ T cells sorted from blood, taken at week 0. Every receptor here comes from a human donor with alopecia areata.

This chain connects TRBV29-1 to TRBJ2-4, with 7 positions matching TRBD1. Germline CDR1 reads SQVTM; CDR2 reads ANQGSEA. V shed 2 bases and J 7 bases; nucleotides not matched to a gene: 5. This CDR3 comprises 13 residues. The CDR3 here is CSVESLTGNIQYF. In nucleotides, the CDR3 is TGCAGCGTTGAATCATTGACAGGGAACATTCAGTACTTC. The full variable domain, rest sourced from reference TRBV29-1 and TRBJ2-4, is SAVISQKPSRDICQRGTSLTIQCQVDSQVTMMFWYRQQPGQSLTLIATANQGSEATYESGFVIDKFPISRPNLTFSTLTVSNMSPEDSSIYLCSVESLTGNIQYFGAGTRLSVL.

This clone came up once. The CDR3 loop is CASSYGGQGSYGYTF. In nucleotides, the CDR3 is TGTGCCAGCAGTTACGGGGGACAGGGGAGCTATGGCTACACCTTC. The V gene is TRBV6-5, the J gene TRBJ1-2; 10 bases align to TRBD1. The length of the CDR3 is 15 residues. CDR1 and CDR2 from the germline V gene are MNHEY and SVGAGI. Unmatched junction bases numbered 4, after V lost 2 bases and J lost 4 bases.

V and J are TRBV29-1 and TRBJ1-1, with TRBD1 as a possible D gene (5 bases). CDR1 SQVTM and CDR2 ANQGSEA come from the germline V gene. Trimming took 6 bases from V and 0 from J, leaving 11 bases between them. This CDR3 region has 13 residues. Here the CDR3 reads CSVRGVLNTEAFF. The CDR3 DNA sequence: TGCAGCGTACGGGGGGTCCTGAACACTGAAGCTTTCTTT. Complete variable domain (other parts from reference TRBV29-1 and TRBJ1-1): SAVISQKPSRDICQRGTSLTIQCQVDSQVTMMFWYRQQPGQSLTLIATANQGSEATYESGFVIDKFPISRPNLTFSTLTVSNMSPEDSSIYLCSVRGVLNTEAFFGQGTRLTVV.

This clone has a handful of counts. V gene TRBV5-1 combines with J gene TRBJ2-3, with 12 bases aligning to TRBD2. Trimming removed 5 bases from V and 4 bases from J; junction bases left unmatched: 8. CDR3 length: 16 residues. Germline-derived CDR1 and CDR2 are SGHRS and YFSETQ. This CDR3 reads CASRVLAGGRADTQYF. The CDR3 DNA sequence: TGCGCCAGCAGAGTACTAGCGGGAGGTAGGGCAGATACGCAGTATTTT. Filled out from reference TRBV5-1 and TRBJ2-3, the complete variable domain reads KAGVTQTPRYLIKTRGQQVTLSCSPISGHRSVSWYQQTPGQGLQFLFEYFSETQRNKGNFPGRFSGRQFSNSRSEMNVSTLELGDSALYLCASRVLAGGRADTQYFGPGTRLTVL.

In this sample, this clone turned up a few times. V and J are TRBV5-1 and TRBJ2-1; 8 bases map to TRBD2. V lost 0 bases, J lost 2 bases, and 1 base stayed unmatched. This CDR3 has 15 amino acids. Per the germline V gene, CDR1 is SGHRS and CDR2 is YFSETQ. CDR3 in amino acids: CASSLDGRAYNEQFF. The CDR3 DNA reads TGCGCCAGCAGCTTGGACGGGAGGGCCTACAATGAGCAGTTCTTC. Full variable domain (outside the CDR3, taken from reference TRBV5-1 and TRBJ2-1): KAGVTQTPRYLIKTRGQQVTLSCSPISGHRSVSWYQQTPGQGLQFLFEYFSETQRNKGNFPGRFSGRQFSNSRSEMNVSTLELGDSALYLCASSLDGRAYNEQFFGPGTRLTVL.

Remarks on this clone: Additional DNA sequences in this sample encode the identical CDR3. V usage is TRBV30 and J usage is TRBJ2-6; D is perhaps TRBD1 (5 bases). The V and J ends lost 5 bases and 1 base respectively, with 6 bases between them. CDR3 length: 13 residues. CDR1 GTSNPN and CDR2 SVGIG come from the germline V gene (reference sequence). CDR3 in amino acids: CAWSGSGANVLTF. As DNA, the CDR3 is TGTGCCTGGTCAGGGTCTGGGGCCAACGTCCTGACTTTC.

The V call is TRBV4-1, the J call TRBJ2-6; a weak D match, TRBD2 (6 bases). The CDR3 has 15 residues. The germline gives CDR1 MGHRA, CDR2 YSYEKL. Trimming took off 5 bases at V and 8 bases at J, with 16 bases between the two ends. CDR3 region: CASSAGQGWTNVLTF. The CDR3 DNA is TGCGCCAGCAGCGCGGGGCAGGGTTGGACCAACGTCCTGACTTTC.

This clone has more than one count but fewer than ten. This chain connects TRBV6-6 to TRBJ1-2; D call uncertain. V was shortened by 8 bases and J by 0 bases, with 10 bases between the two germline ends. The germline V gene has CDR1 MNHNY and CDR2 SVGAGI (reference sequence). This CDR3 region has 13 residues. CDR3 in DNA: TGTGCCAGCCGCTCGGGTACTAACTATGGCTACACCTTC. Translating it yields CASRSGTNYGYTF.